This T cell receptor (beta chain) derives from a study of blood T cells in healthy people across ages. Study at large: About one barcoded TCR beta cDNA was captured per two T cells. Notes on the study in general: Any conclusive comparison of naive versus antigen-experienced cells was prevented by using unsorted PBMCs.

As to this clonotype: Its specificity is unknown.

A second roughly 7 to 12 cycle PCR used barcoded and J-beta primers. Each cDNA molecule carried a tag from a template-switch adaptor that contained 12 random nucleotides. MiXCR, applied by TCRdb to the 5' RACE reads, yields one record per CDR3 protein. The data hold about 970,000 distinct CDR3 sequences, with just over 50% observed a single time. CDR3 length: 18 residues. V lost 3 bases, J lost 0 bases, and 7 bases stayed unmatched. Germline V gene sequence: CDR1 MGHRA, CDR2 YSYEKL. The sequenced material came from blood. The TCR was taken from an older woman in good health. The J gene is TRBJ2-4, the V gene TRBV4-1, with 11 bases lining up with TRBD1. This CDR3 reads CASSHGQGAGLAKNIQYF. The DNA of the CDR3 is TGCGCCAGCAGCCATGGACAGGGGGCCGGCTTAGCCAAAAACATTCAGTACTTC.